These 18 T cell receptor beta chains share one sample of origin, sequenced in a study of regulatory T cells in long-lasting Graves disease (dated by TCRdb to the early 2020s). Receptor amplification or capture employed multiplex PCR. Sequencing took place on an Illumina HiSeq 4000. TCR beta libraries were built with iRepertoire HTBI primers and Arm-PCR amplification of CDR3 regions. The public reads were reprocessed in TCRdb via fastp at Q25 and MiXCR, keeping in-frame beta chains. Identical CDR3 protein sequences are pooled into one entry, listed with their most common genes and DNA. The sample records 350,000 to 550,000 distinct CDR3 sequences, around 15% of which are singletons. Clones ranked in the top ten supply approximately 17% of the sample. The time point label here, explained by the study, means: newly diagnosed GD, antithyroid drugs for less than 3 months. For both TCR sequencing and RNA sequencing, RNA was extracted from PBMCs using TRIzol.

Another study also made use of these data, one on T cells in Graves' hyperthyroidism and ophthalmopathy.

The source was peripheral blood mononuclear cells (PBMCs), collected at new diagnosis, from a patient treated with antithyroid drugs. All receptors come from a woman between 50 and 59 years old with Graves disease. Donor details come from another sample of the same person, matched by shared clones.

This clonotype was picked up many times. The chain employs TRBV11-2 and TRBJ1-2, with D perhaps matching TRBD1 (5 bases). The V end lost 4 bases, the J end lost 4 bases, and 19 bases lay between the germline ends. CDR1 is SGHAT, CDR2 FQNNGV, per germline. CDR3 length: 16 amino acids. CDR3 sequence reads: CASSSQPLGGSYGYTF. The CDR3 DNA reads TGTGCCAGCAGCTCCCAACCCTTGGGGGGGAGCTATGGCTACACCTTC.

This clonotype was picked up many times. The chain has TRBV20-1 and TRBJ2-3, with no clear D. Germline CDR1 reads DFQATT; CDR2 reads SNEGSKA (reference sequence). The CDR3 contains 13 residues. V lost 7 bases and J 0 bases, leaving 11 bases between the germline ends. The CDR3 sequence is CSVGRPSTDTQYF. In DNA form, the CDR3 reads TGCAGTGTCGGACGGCCAAGCACAGATACGCAGTATTTT.

The chain couples TRBV6-1 to TRBJ2-7; 14 bases map to TRBD2. The germline V gene has CDR1 MNHNS and CDR2 SASEGT. Trimming at V came to 5 bases and at J to 5 bases, leaving 11 bases not matched to a gene. This CDR3 region has 17 residues. The CDR3 DNA is TGTGCCAGCAGTCCCGGGACTAGCGGGAGAGGGTTCGACGAGCAGTACTTC. Protein sequence: CASSPGTSGRGFDEQYF.

The chain joins TRBV19 to TRBJ1-5; unclear D gene. Germline V gives CDR1 LNHDA, CDR2 SQIVND (reference sequence). The CDR3 loop spans 15 amino acids. Trimming removed 5 bases at V and 6 bases at J, with 17 bases between. CDR3 sequence: CASSPRALRGQPQHF. CDR3 nucleotide sequence: TGTGCCAGTAGTCCCCGGGCCTTAAGAGGTCAGCCCCAGCATTTT.

V is TRBV10-3 and J is TRBJ2-7; TRBD2 matches at 7 bases. V gave up 0 bases and J gave up 3 bases; unmatched junction bases: 11. The length of the CDR3 is 17 residues. Germline CDR1 reads ENHRY; CDR2 reads SYGVKD. The CDR3 coding sequence is TGTGCCATCAGTGAGTCGACTCGTGGGACTACAATCTACGAGCAGTACTTC. Protein sequence: CAISESTRGTTIYEQYF.

This clonotype was observed many times. CDR3 in amino acids: CASSVGLADNEQFF. CDR3 nucleotide sequence: TGTGCCAGCAGTGTGGGACTAGCCGACAATGAGCAGTTCTTC. This chain connects TRBV9 to TRBJ2-1; the match to TRBD2 covers 9 bases. CDR3 length equals 14 residues. The germline V gene encodes CDR1 SGDLS and CDR2 YYNGEE. V lost 5 bases and J lost 5; bases outside the gene matches: 5.

This clonotype was detected many times. The chain carries TRBV27 and TRBJ2-3; the match to TRBD2 covers 11 bases. The CDR3 is made up of 14 amino acids. Germline-derived CDR1 and CDR2 are MNHEY and SMNVEV (reference sequence). Trimming cost V 6 bases and J 5 bases; bases outside gene matches: 4. Here the CDR3 DNA reads TGTGCCAGCAGATCTAGCGGGAGGTTAGATACGCAGTATTTT. This gives the protein CASRSSGRLDTQYF.

The chain links TRBV10-1 to TRBJ2-3; no definite D call. The CDR3 loop spans 14 amino acids. V was cut by 3 bases and J by 6 bases, with 13 bases left in between. Germline assignment: CDR1 WNHNN and CDR2 SYGVQD (reference sequence). CDR3 sequence (DNA): TGCGCCAGCAGTGATTACTCAGGAAGTGATACGCAGTATTTT. This translates into CASSDYSGSDTQYF.

This clonotype has just a few counts. The DNA of the CDR3 is TGCGCCAGCAGCCCCTTATTCGACAGGGGGTCCTACGAGCAGTACTTC. Its protein product is CASSPLFDRGSYEQYF. The V call is TRBV5-1, the J call TRBJ2-7, with TRBD1 identical over 9 bases. The trim removed 4 bases at V and 1 base at J, leaving 9 bases unmatched. CDR1 SGHRS and CDR2 YFSETQ come from the germline V gene. This CDR3 contains 16 residues.

This clonotype showed up just a few times. A much larger clone is a single base away; this may be a read error. The CDR3 spells CASSSEDRNSEAFF. In DNA, the CDR3 is TGCGCCAGCAGCTCGGAAGACAGAAATTCCGAAGCTTTCTTT. The chain couples TRBV5-1 to TRBJ1-1, with D maybe TRBD1 (5 bases). Germline assignment: CDR1 SGHRS and CDR2 YFSETQ. This CDR3 contains 14 residues. Trimming pared 3 bases from V and 8 bases from J, leaving 17 bases between.

The chain links TRBV6-5 to TRBJ2-3; 9 bases are shared with TRBD1. The CDR3 totals 17 residues. Germline lookup yields CDR1 MNHEY and CDR2 SVGAGI. The J segment lost 4 bases and the V segment lost 2 bases, leaving 10 bases of the junction unmatched. The CDR3 protein is CASSYRPTGGQSDTQYF. CDR3 in DNA: TGTGCCAGCAGTTACCGACCCACAGGGGGCCAGTCAGATACGCAGTATTTT.

Many counts were recorded for this clonotype. CDR3 nucleotide sequence: TGTGCCAGCACTAGCGTACAAGCCTTATACAATGAGCAGTTCTTC. Its protein product is CASTSVQALYNEQFF. This rearrangement joins TRBV2 to TRBJ2-1, with a possible D match to TRBD2 (6 bases). V dropped 7 bases and J dropped 4 bases, with 17 bases sitting between them. Per the germline V gene, CDR1 is SNHLY and CDR2 is FYNNEI. The CDR3 length is 15 residues.

Ten or more counts support this clonotype. The chain links TRBV7-3 to TRBJ2-7; 9 nucleotides agree with TRBD2. Germline CDR1 SGHTA, CDR2 FQGTGA. This CDR3 spans 14 amino acids. Losses at the gene ends were 1 base for V and 7 bases for J; bases not matched to a gene: 5. The chain's CDR3 is CASSLSGRAKEQYF. CDR3 coding DNA: TGTGCCAGCAGCTTAAGCGGGAGGGCCAAAGAGCAGTACTTC. The full variable domain, rest sourced from reference TRBV7-3 and TRBJ2-7, is GAGVSQTPSNKVTEKGKYVELRCDPISGHTALYWYRQSLGQGPEFLIYFQGTGAADDSGLPNDRFFAVRPEGSVSTLKIQRTERGDSAVYLCASSLSGRAKEQYFGPGTRLTVT.

This clonotype was detected ten times or more. CDR3 residues: CASSSGVTSGSQETQYF. The CDR3 DNA reads as TGTGCCAGCAGCTCCGGGGTAACTAGCGGGAGTCAAGAGACCCAGTACTTC. The chain has TRBV11-2 and TRBJ2-5; TRBD2 matches at 11 bases. The V segment lost 4 bases and the J segment 2 bases; nucleotides outside the gene matches: 9. The CDR3 extends over 17 amino acids. Germline CDR1 SGHAT, CDR2 FQNNGV.

The chain has TRBV6-2 or TRBV6-3 and TRBJ2-7; TRBD2 matches at 9 bases. The length of the CDR3 is 14 residues. The germline CDR1 and CDR2 sequences are MNHEY and SVGEGT. With V trimmed by 7 bases and J by 7 bases, 11 bases remained unmatched. CDR3 in DNA: TGTGCCAGCACTAAAAGGCTAGCGGGACGAGAGCAGTACTTC. Protein: CASTKRLAGREQYF.

V and J are TRBV19 and TRBJ2-3; TRBD1 matches 8 bases. The CDR3 spans 14 residues. V dropped 1 base and J dropped 5; count of bases not matched to a gene: 2. Germline CDR1 is LNHDA and CDR2 is SQIVND (reference sequence). The CDR3 loop reads CASSIVDRGDTQYF. The CDR3 nucleotides are TGTGCCAGTAGTATAGTCGACAGGGGAGATACGCAGTATTTT.

The table lists this clonotype with a few counts. The rearrangement joins TRBV6-1 to TRBJ1-3; D may be TRBD1 (5 bases). The V end lost 6 bases, the J end lost 0 bases, and 12 bases lay between the germline ends. In germline, CDR1 is MNHNS, CDR2 SASEGT. CDR3 length equals 15 residues. The CDR3 sequence: CASRVMTVSGNTIYF. For the CDR3, the DNA is TGTGCCAGCAGGGTCATGACAGTCTCTGGAAACACCATATATTTT.

At least ten counts were recorded for this clonotype. CDR3 coding DNA: TGTGCCTGGAGTAGGGACAGCTACAATGAGCAGTTCTTC. Its protein is CAWSRDSYNEQFF. The J gene is TRBJ2-1, the V gene TRBV30, with 7 nucleotides matching TRBD1. Germline lookup yields CDR1 GTSNPN and CDR2 SVGIG (reference sequence). The V and J ends lost 2 bases and 3 bases, in that order; junction bases with no gene match: 1. The CDR3 is made up of 13 amino acids.